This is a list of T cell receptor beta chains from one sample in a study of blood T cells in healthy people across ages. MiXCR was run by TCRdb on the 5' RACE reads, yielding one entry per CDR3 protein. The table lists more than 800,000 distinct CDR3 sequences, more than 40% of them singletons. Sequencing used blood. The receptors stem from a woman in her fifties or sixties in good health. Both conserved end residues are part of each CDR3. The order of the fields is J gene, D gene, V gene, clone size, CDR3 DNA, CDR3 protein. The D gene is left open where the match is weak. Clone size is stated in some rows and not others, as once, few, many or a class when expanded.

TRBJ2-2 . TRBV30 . TGTGCCTGGAGTGGGGACTCTTCGAGGGAGCTGTTTTTT CAWSGDSSRELFF
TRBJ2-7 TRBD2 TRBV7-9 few TGTGCCAGCAGCTTAGCGCCGGGAGGGAGAGCCTACGAGCAGTACTTC CASSLAPGGRAYEQYF
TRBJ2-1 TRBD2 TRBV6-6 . TGTGCCAGCAGTGTGGGCGGGAGCCTCAATGAGCAGTTCTTC CASSVGGSLNEQFF
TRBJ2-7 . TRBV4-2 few TGTGCCAGCAGCCAAGATAGAACTAGGGCCGAGCAGTACTTC CASSQDRTRAEQYF
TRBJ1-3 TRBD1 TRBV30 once TGTGCCTGTAATGACAGGGTCTATGGAAACACCATATATTTT CACNDRVYGNTIYF
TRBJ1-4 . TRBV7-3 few TGTGCCAGCAGCTTTGATACTCTTAACGAAAAACTGTTTTTT CASSFDTLNEKLFF
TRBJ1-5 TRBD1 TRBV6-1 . TGTGCCAGCAGTGAACGGGACAGTTATAGCAATCAGCCCCAGCATTTT CASSERDSYSNQPQHF
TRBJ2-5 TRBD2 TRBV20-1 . TGCAGTGCCACTAGCGGGAGGGGGGGAGAGACCCAGTACTTC CSATSGRGGETQYF
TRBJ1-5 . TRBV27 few TGTGCCAGCAGTTTAGAGGGGGGAGTGGGTCAGCCCCAGCATTTT CASSLEGGVGQPQHF
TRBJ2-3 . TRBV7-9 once TGTGCCAGCAGCCTTTCTAGGGGCGGCAGCACAGATACGCAGTATTTT CASSLSRGGSTDTQYF
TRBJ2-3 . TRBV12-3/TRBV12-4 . TGTGCCAGCAGATTGAGGGCAGATACGGAATATTTT CASRLRADTEYF
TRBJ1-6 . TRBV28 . TGTGCCAGCAGTTCCGGGACGATTAATTCACCCCTCCACTTT CASSSGTINSPLHF
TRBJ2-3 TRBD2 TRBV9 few TGTGCCAGCAGCGCCGGGACTAGAGCTTCAGATACGCAGTATTTT CASSAGTRASDTQYF
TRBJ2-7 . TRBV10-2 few TGCGCCAGCATGTTGGACAGCTCCTACGAGCAGTACTTC CASMLDSSYEQYF
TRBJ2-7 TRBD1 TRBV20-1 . TGCAGTGCTAGAGCGGGGGACAGGGCTTACGAGCAGTACTTC CSARAGDRAYEQYF
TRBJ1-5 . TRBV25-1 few TGTGCCAGCAGGGGAGGGCCCAATCAGCCCCAGCATTTT CASRGGPNQPQHF
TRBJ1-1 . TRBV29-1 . TGCAGCGTTGGTGGGACACCTATGAACACTGAAGCTTTCTTT CSVGGTPMNTEAFF
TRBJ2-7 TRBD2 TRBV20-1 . TGCAGTGCTAGCCGGGCGGGAGGGCCCCAATCCTACGAGCAGTACTTC CSASRAGGPQSYEQYF
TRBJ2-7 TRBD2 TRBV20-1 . TGCAGTGCTACACCAGGAGCGGGGGTGAATGAGCAGTACTTC CSATPGAGVNEQYF
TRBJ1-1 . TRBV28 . TGTGCCAGCAGTTTAGCCCCCGGTCCGAACACTGAAGCTTTCTTT CASSLAPGPNTEAFF
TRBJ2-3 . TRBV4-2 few TGTGCCAGCAGCCAAGATCACAGGGATACGCAGTATTTT CASSQDHRDTQYF
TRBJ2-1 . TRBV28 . TGTGCCAGCAAAGTAGGGGGTTCAAACAATGAGCAGTTCTTC CASKVGGSNNEQFF
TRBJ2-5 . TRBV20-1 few TGCAGTGCTAGGACTAACCAAGAGACCCAGTACTTC CSARTNQETQYF
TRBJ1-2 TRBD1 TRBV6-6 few TGTGCCAGCAGTTACTCGGGGAACAGGGGGCTCTATGGCTACACCTTC CASSYSGNRGLYGYTF
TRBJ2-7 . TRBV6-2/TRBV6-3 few TGTGCCAGCAGTCCAACCGGGCTGCCCCCCTTCGAGCAGTACTTC CASSPTGLPPFEQYF
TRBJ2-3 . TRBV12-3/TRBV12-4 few TGTGCCAGCAGTTTCCAGCGGACAGATACGCAGTATTTT CASSFQRTDTQYF
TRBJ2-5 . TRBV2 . TGTGCCAGCACCCTATGGGGGGCGGCGGAGACCCAGTACTTC CASTLWGAAETQYF
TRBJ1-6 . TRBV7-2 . TGTGCCAGCAGCTCTAGCGGGCGGACCTATAGTTCACCCCTCCACTTT CASSSSGRTYSSPLHF
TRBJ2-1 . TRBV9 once TGTGCCAGCAGCTCAGGGATAACATACAATGAGCAGTTCTTC CASSSGITYNEQFF
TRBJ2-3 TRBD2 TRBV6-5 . TGTGCCAGCAGTTACGGCGGGAGGGAAAGTTCAGATACGCAGTATTTT CASSYGGRESSDTQYF
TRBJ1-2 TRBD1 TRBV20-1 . TGCAGTGCTAGACAGGGGGCGTATGGTGGCTACACCTTC CSARQGAYGGYTF
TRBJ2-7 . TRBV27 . TGTGCCAGCAGAGGGGATACGGTGTTTTCCTACGAGCAGTACTTC CASRGDTVFSYEQYF
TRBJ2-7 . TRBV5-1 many TGCGCCAGCAGCTTGAACTCTCTAGGCGAGCAGTACTTC CASSLNSLGEQYF
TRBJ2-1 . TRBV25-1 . TGTGCCAGCAGTCCGTCTTTCTATGAGCAGTTCTTC CASSPSFYEQFF
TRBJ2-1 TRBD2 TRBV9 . TGTGCCAGCAGCGTTGACCCGGGACTAGTCTTAGAGCAGTTCTTC CASSVDPGLVLEQFF
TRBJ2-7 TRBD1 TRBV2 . TGTGCCAGCAAATACGGGACAGAGACCCACGAGCAGTACTTC CASKYGTETHEQYF
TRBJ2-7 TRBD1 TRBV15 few TGTGCCACCAGCGCCGGGACAGACTACTACAATGAGCAGTACTTC CATSAGTDYYNEQYF
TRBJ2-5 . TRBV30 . TGTGCCTGGAGTGAGGGACGGAACCAAGAGACCCAGTACTTC CAWSEGRNQETQYF
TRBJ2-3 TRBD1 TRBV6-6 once TGTGCCAGCAGTTACGGGACAGGACAGCGCACAGATACGCAGTATTTT CASSYGTGQRTDTQYF
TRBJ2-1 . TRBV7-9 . TGTGCCAGCAGCCCCACCGCCTACAATGAGCAGTTCTTC CASSPTAYNEQFF
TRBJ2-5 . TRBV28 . TGTGCCAGCAGCTCCCCCAGGGGCAGCTACGAGACCCAGTACTTC CASSSPRGSYETQYF
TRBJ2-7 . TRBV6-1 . TGTGCCAGCAGTCCGGAGACGTGGCGGTACTTC CASSPETWRYF
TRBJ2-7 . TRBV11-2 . TGTGCCAGCAGCTTAGAAGTAAGCGTGCGCTCCTACGAGCAGTACTTC CASSLEVSVRSYEQYF
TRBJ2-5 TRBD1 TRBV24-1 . TGTGCCACCAGTGATTGGGGACAGGGGGCACAACAAGAGACCCAGTACTTC CATSDWGQGAQQETQYF
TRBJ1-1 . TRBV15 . TGTGCCACCAGCAGAGGATCTGGGGGAAGCACTGAAGCTTTCTTT CATSRGSGGSTEAFF
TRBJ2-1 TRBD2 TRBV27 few TGTGCCAGCAGTTTATCGGCTCCGGGACTAGCGGGGAGCTTATATTACAATGAGCAGTTCTTC CASSLSAPGLAGSLYYNEQFF
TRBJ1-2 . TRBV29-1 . TGCAGCGTTGGGGGACCGACCTATGGCTACACCTTC CSVGGPTYGYTF
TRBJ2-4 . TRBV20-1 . TGCAGTGCTAGAGATGGGGCCAGGGAAAGTAACATTCAGTACTTC CSARDGARESNIQYF
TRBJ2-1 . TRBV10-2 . TGCGCCAGCAGCAGGGAAGAGTGGGGGAGCAATGAGCAGTTCTTC CASSREEWGSNEQFF
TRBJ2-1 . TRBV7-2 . TGTGCCAGCAGCTTAGCTTCAGGCCTCGATGAGCAGTTCTTC CASSLASGLDEQFF
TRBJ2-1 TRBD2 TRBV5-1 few TGCGCCAGCAGCTTATCCAGCGGGATATTCTATGAGCAGTTCTTC CASSLSSGIFYEQFF
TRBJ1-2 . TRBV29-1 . TGCAGCGTTGCCGACACCAACTATGGCTACACCTTC CSVADTNYGYTF
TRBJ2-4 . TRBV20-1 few TGCAGTGCTAGTCGGCCGGGGGCCAAAAACATTCAGTACTTC CSASRPGAKNIQYF
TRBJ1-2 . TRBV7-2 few TGTGCCAGCAGCGTAAACGGTTGGTACAGGGAGATGTATGGCTACACCTTC CASSVNGWYREMYGYTF
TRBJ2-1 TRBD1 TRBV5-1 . TGCGCCAGCAGCTTGGGACAGGGAAGGTCTGAGCAGTTCTTC CASSLGQGRSEQFF